This T cell receptor beta chain was recorded in a study of CD8+CD57+ T cells in acquired aplastic anemia. Overall study context: Around 3.5 ug was the average amount of DNA from sorted CD4+ and CD8+ cells. Where healthy donors were concerned, CD4+ cells averaged approximately 10 million reads.

Investigators profiled TCR beta VDJ and CDR3 from genomic DNA template. TCRdb reanalysed the reads using MiXCR and keeps one entry per CDR3 protein. The top ten hold around 1.1% of the sample, which has about 220,000 distinct CDR3 sequences, about 37% seen once. This clonotype was recorded at least ten times. Its cognate antigen is unknown. Broader study findings: Controls and patients did not differ significantly in CD8+ Simpson's diversity. Sharing between patients and controls was observed for about 27 CD8+ CDR3 sequences.

The ends were cut back, 6 bases at V and 0 bases at J, with 9 bases in the middle. The CDR3 consists of 14 residues. The germline CDR1 and CDR2 sequences are LNHDA and SQIVND (reference sequence). Sequencing was done on a sample of sorted CD4+, CD8+, or CD8+CD57+ T cells (not recorded which) from PBMCs. The clonotype was recovered from a human donor in good health, serving as a control. The chain is built from TRBV19 and TRBJ1-3; D uncertain. DNA of the CDR3: TGTGCCAGTAGCATCTTGTCCTCTGGAAACACCATATATTTT. As protein: CASSILSSGNTIYF.